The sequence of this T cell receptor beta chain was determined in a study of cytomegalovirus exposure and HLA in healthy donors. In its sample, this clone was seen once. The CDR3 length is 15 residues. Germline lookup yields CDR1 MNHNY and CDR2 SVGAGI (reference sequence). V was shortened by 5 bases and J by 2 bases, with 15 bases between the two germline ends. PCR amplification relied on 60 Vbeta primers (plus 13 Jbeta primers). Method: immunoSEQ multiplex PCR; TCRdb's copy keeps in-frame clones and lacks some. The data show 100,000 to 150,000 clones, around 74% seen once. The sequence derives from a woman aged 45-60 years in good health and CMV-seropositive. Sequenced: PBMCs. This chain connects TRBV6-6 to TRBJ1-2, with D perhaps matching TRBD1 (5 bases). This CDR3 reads CASSLGGGTNYGYTF. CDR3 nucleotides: TGTGCCAGCAGTCTGGGGGGGGGAACCAACTATGGCTACACCTTC.